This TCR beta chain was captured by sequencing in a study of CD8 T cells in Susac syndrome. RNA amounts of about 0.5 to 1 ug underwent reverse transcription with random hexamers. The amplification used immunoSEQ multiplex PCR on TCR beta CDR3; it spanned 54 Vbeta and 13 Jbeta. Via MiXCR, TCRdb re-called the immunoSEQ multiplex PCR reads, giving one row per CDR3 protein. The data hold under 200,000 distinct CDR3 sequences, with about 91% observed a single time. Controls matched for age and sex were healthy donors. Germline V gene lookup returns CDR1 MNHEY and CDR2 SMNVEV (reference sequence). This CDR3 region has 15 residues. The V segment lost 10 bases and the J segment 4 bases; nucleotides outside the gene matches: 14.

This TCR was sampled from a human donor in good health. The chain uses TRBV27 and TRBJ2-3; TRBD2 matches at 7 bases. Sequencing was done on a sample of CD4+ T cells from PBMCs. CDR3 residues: CATRPGGGWADTQYF. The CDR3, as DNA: TGTGCCACCCGCCCCGGGGGAGGGTGGGCAGATACGCAGTATTTT.